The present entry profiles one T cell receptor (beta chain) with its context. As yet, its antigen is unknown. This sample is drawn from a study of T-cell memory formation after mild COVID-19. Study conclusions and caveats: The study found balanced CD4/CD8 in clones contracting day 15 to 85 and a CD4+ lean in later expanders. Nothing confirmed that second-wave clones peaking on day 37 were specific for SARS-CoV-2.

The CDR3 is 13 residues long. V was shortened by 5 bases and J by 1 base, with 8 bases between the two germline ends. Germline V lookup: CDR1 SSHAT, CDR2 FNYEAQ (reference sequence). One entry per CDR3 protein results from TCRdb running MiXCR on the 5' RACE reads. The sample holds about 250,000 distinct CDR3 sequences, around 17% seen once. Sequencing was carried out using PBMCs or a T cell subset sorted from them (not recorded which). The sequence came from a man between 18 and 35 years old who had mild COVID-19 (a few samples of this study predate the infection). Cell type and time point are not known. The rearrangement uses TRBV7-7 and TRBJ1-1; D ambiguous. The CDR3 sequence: CASSREKNTEAFF. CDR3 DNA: TGTGCCAGCAGCAGGGAGAAGAACACTGAAGCTTTCTTT. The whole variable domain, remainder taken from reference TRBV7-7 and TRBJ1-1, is GAGVSQSPRYKVTKRGQDVTLRCDPISSHATLYWYQQALGQGPEFLTYFNYEAQPDKSGLPSDRFSAERPEGSISTLTIQRTEQRDSAMYRCASSREKNTEAFFGQGTRLTVV.